The T cell receptor (beta chain) described here comes from a study of T-cell reconstitution after alpha-beta-depleted transplantation in children. Unique molecular identifiers were built into the TCRbeta library. TCRdb recomputed calls from the PCR reads with MiXCR, one row per CDR3 protein. Among 350,000 to 400,000 distinct CDR3 sequences listed, more than 10% were seen once. The CDR3 consists of 14 residues. The V gene lost 2 bases and the J gene lost 4 bases, with 12 bases spanning the gap. Germline V gives CDR1 MNHEY, CDR2 SVGEGT. The receptor was derived from a human donor who donated a stem cell graft to a child with Fanconi anemia. The sequencing here drew on PBMCs, taken from the stem cell graft. This chain connects TRBV6-2 or TRBV6-3 to TRBJ2-7; D gene unclear. The CDR3 loop reads CASSYRRAPYEQYF. CDR3 coding DNA: TGTGCCAGCAGTTACCGACGGGCCCCATACGAGCAGTACTTC.